This is a list of T cell receptor beta chains from one sample in a study of blood T cell repertoires in COVID-19. The protocol was immunoSEQ multiplex PCR, while the TCRdb copy is restricted to in-frame clones and leaves out a portion. The sample holds 200,000 or so clones, around 86% seen once. Material: PBMCs or T cells enriched from blood (not recorded which). All receptors come from a woman in her thirties or forties with acute COVID-19. CDR3s include the opening cysteine and the closing phenylalanine or tryptophan. Each record gives: V gene, CDR3 length, D gene, CDR3 protein. D genes are given only for firm matches.

>TRBV27|15|NA
CASKVRQDPNEKLFF
>TRBV27|16|TRBD2
CASRGGLAGAYNEQFF
>TRBV28|15|TRBD1
CASPPPGQGYTEAFF
>TRBV21-1|18|NA
CASSKGGLAGGFVDTQYF
>TRBV3-1/TRBV3-2|13|NA
CASSRLGVNEQFF
>TRBV27|15|NA
CASSFDSIITDTQYF
>TRBV27|10|NA
CASRYTEAFF
>TRBV5-8|13|NA
CASSLSSADTQYF
>TRBV19|15|TRBD2
CASSIKGGRAYEQYF
>TRBV9|16|TRBD2
CASSVTSGRATDTQYF
>TRBV28|14|TRBD2
CASSLIAGVREQYF
>TRBV19|15|TRBD2
CASSLTSGYTGELFF
>TRBV14|17|TRBD2
CASSGTSGRVRANEQFF
>TRBV19|15|TRBD2
CASSMSSGYYNEQFF
>TRBV7-2|13|NA
CASSLMEPDTQYF
>TRBV27|13|NA
CASSRRENTEAFF